What follows are 15 T cell receptor beta chains derived from one specimen sequenced in a study of cytomegalovirus exposure and HLA in healthy donors. The study ran its PCR with 60 Vbeta and 13 Jbeta primers. Produced via immunoSEQ multiplex PCR; TCRdb's table is partial and in-frame only. Of over 150,000 clones in the sample, more than 75% were seen once. The specimen was PBMCs. The receptors derive from a man under 40 in good health and CMV-seropositive.

The chain carries TRBV7-9 and TRBJ2-3; 8 bases are shared with TRBD2. With 7 bases clipped from V and 4 bases from J, the junction kept 13 bases outside the gene matches. Germline CDR1 and CDR2: SEHNR and FQNEAQ (reference sequence). The CDR3 is 16 residues long. The CDR3 is CASTPIRREVADTQYF. CDR3 coding DNA: TGTGCCAGCACCCCTATACGGCGGGAGGTAGCAGATACGCAGTATTTT.

The CDR3 nucleotides are TGTGCCAGCAGCCCTGAATCATGGTCGCGCGGGAGGGGGTACTACGAGCAGTACTTC. It is translated as CASSPESWSRGRGYYEQYF. V and J are TRBV4-2 and TRBJ2-7; 9 nucleotides line up with TRBD2. The CDR3 extends over 19 amino acids. The germline CDR1 and CDR2 sequences are LGHNA and YNFKEQ. V trimming: 4 bases; J trimming: 3 bases; junction bases outside the gene matches: 19.

This clone turned up a few times. The rearrangement links TRBV15 to TRBJ1-4; TRBD1 matches 9 bases. CDR1 LNHNV and CDR2 YYDKDF come from the germline V gene (reference sequence). The CDR3 totals 15 residues. The trim removed 5 bases at V and 10 bases at J, leaving 11 bases unmatched. The CDR3 bases are TGTGCCACCAGCGGACCGGGACAGGGCCGGGGAAAACTGTTTTTT. Translated: CATSGPGQGRGKLFF.

J is TRBJ2-5 and V is TRBV7-6, with TRBD2 as a possible D gene (6 bases). Germline CDR1 and CDR2: SGHVS and FNYEAQ. This CDR3 spans 18 amino acids. V lost 5 bases and J lost 5, with 27 bases in between. The CDR3 coding sequence is TGTGCCAGCAGCCCACCTGGGACTTTCAAACGGCACGTCGAGACCCAGTACTTC. Translated: CASSPPGTFKRHVETQYF.

Here the CDR3 reads CASSKGRAEGDTQYF. CDR3 nucleotides: TGTGCCAGCTCAAAAGGTCGGGCAGAGGGAGATACGCAGTATTTT. The gene calls are TRBV18 and TRBJ2-3; tentatively, D is TRBD2 (5 bases). In germline, CDR1 is KGHSH, CDR2 LQKENI. V lost 5 bases and J lost 5, with 17 bases in between. This CDR3 region has 15 residues.

The chain joins TRBV25-1 to TRBJ2-7; 10 bases match TRBD2. The CDR3 totals 17 residues. V shed 1 base and J 4 bases; nucleotides not matched to a gene: 10. The V gene's germline CDR1 is MGHDK and CDR2 SYGVNS. The CDR3 DNA is TGTGCCAGCAGTGAATCATCAGGTAGCGGGAGGTTTTACGAGCAGTACTTC. Its protein is CASSESSGSGRFYEQYF.

This clone was observed a handful of times. The same CDR3 can be traced to other DNA sequences in this sample. The V call is TRBV27, the J call TRBJ2-3; D perhaps matches TRBD2 (6 bases). The CDR3 covers 13 residues. Germline lookup yields CDR1 MNHEY and CDR2 SMNVEV (reference sequence). Trimming pared 6 bases from V and 5 bases from J, leaving 12 bases between. CDR3 loop: CASRTGDIDTQYF. CDR3 DNA sequence: TGTGCCAGCAGAACGGGAGATATAGATACGCAGTATTTT.

The rearrangement links TRBV2 to TRBJ2-2; TRBD1 is a possible D gene (6 bases). Germline loops: CDR1 SNHLY, CDR2 FYNNEI. This CDR3 comprises 16 residues. The ends were cut back, 0 bases at V and 4 bases at J, with 12 bases in the middle. The CDR3 DNA sequence: TGTGCCAGCAGTGAAGCGGGACATTATGGCACCGGGGAGCTGTTTTTT. Translating it yields CASSEAGHYGTGELFF. Full variable domain (rest looked up from reference TRBV2 and TRBJ2-2): EPEVTQTPSHQVTQMGQEVILRCVPISNHLYFYWYRQILGQKVEFLVSFYNNEISEKSEIFDDQFSVERPDGSNFTLKIRSTKLEDSAMYFCASSEAGHYGTGELFFGEGSRLTVL.

This chain uses TRBV9 with TRBJ1-4; D is ambiguous. This CDR3 comprises 15 residues. V lost 4 bases and J 4 bases, leaving 14 bases between the germline ends. Germline V lookup: CDR1 SGDLS, CDR2 YYNGEE. The CDR3 spells CASSPWEGFNEKLFF. CDR3 coding DNA: TGTGCCAGCAGCCCCTGGGAGGGATTTAATGAAAAACTGTTTTTT.

The chain combines TRBV7-2 with TRBJ2-7; TRBD2 aligns across 12 bases. The ends lost 2 bases at V and 2 bases at J; junction bases unmatched: 7. The CDR3 contains 17 residues. The germline CDR1 and CDR2 sequences are SGHTA and FQGNSA. CDR3 sequence: CASSLRTSGIAPYEQYF. DNA for the CDR3: TGTGCCAGCAGCTTACGGACTAGCGGGATTGCCCCCTACGAGCAGTACTTC.

This clone was seen only a few times. The chain uses TRBV5-4 and TRBJ2-7; 7 nucleotides agree with TRBD2. Germline assignment: CDR1 SGHNT and CDR2 YYREEE (reference sequence). After removal of 0 bases from V and 4 bases from J, the junction contained 10 bases not matched to a gene. CDR3 length equals 16 residues. In DNA, the CDR3 is TGTGCCAGCAGCTTGGATCTTGCTAGCGGAGAATACGAGCAGTACTTC. Protein: CASSLDLASGEYEQYF.

The chain joins TRBV7-2 to TRBJ1-4; D is unresolved. The CDR3 spans 15 residues. The V gene's germline CDR1 is SGHTA and CDR2 FQGNSA. Trimming took 1 base from V and 3 from J, leaving 9 bases between them. This chain's CDR3 is CASSLGGISNEKLFF. The CDR3 coding sequence is TGTGCCAGCAGCTTAGGTGGCATCTCTAATGAAAAACTGTTTTTT.

This clone has a single count. V and J are TRBV11-3 and TRBJ2-2; 8 bases map to TRBD1. V shed 5 bases, J shed 4 bases, and the junction held 6 bases outside the gene matches. CDR3 length: 15 amino acids. Germline V CDR1 and CDR2: SGHNT, YENEEA. The CDR3 DNA sequence: TGTGCCAGCAGCAGACAGGGGCCCCCCACCGGGGAGCTGTTTTTT. Amino acid sequence: CASSRQGPPTGELFF.

The chain has TRBV30 and TRBJ1-5, with TRBD1 as a possible D gene (6 bases). Germline values: CDR1 GTSNPN, CDR2 SVGIG (reference sequence). The germline V and J ends were trimmed by 2 bases and 1 base, with 15 bases remaining between them. This CDR3 contains 16 residues. CDR3 nucleotides: TGTGCCTGGAGTCCTCATTACAGGGAAAGCAATCAGCCCCAGCATTTT. Amino acid sequence: CAWSPHYRESNQPQHF. Combining the CDR3 with reference TRBV30 and TRBJ1-5 gives the whole variable domain SQTIHQWPATLVQPVGSPLSLECTVEGTSNPNLYWYRQAAGRGLQLLFYSVGIGQISSEVPQNLSASRPQDRQFILSSKKLLLSDSGFYLCAWSPHYRESNQPQHFGDGTRLSIL.

The chain links TRBV28 to TRBJ2-1, with 13 bases fitting TRBD2. V was pared by 7 bases and J by 8 bases, with 8 bases of the junction left unmatched. The CDR3 length is 15 residues. Looked up from germline, CDR1 is MDHEN and CDR2 is SYDVKM. The CDR3 reads CASTRTSGRVDEQFF. The CDR3 DNA reads as TGTGCCAGCACCAGAACTAGCGGGAGGGTTGATGAGCAGTTCTTC.